This T cell receptor beta chain appears in the sequencing data of a study of CD8+ T cells in alopecia areata. Study results and limitations: The study found higher clonality in lesional than normal scalp, especially in alopecia totalis/universalis. Compared with mice, patients displayed less clear TCR sharing, possibly for HLA-related reasons. Among the top 100, expanded CD8+ clones were significantly decreased by tofacitinib, as was scalp clonality.

CDR1 SGHTA and CDR2 FQGTGA come from the germline V gene. The V gene lost 0 bases and the J gene lost 1 base, with 10 bases spanning the gap. This CDR3 has 17 residues. Notes on this clone: Its antigen is unidentified.

RNA was isolated and reverse transcribed to cDNA, the sequencing template. Produced via immunoSEQ multiplex PCR; TCRdb's table is partial and in-frame only. The top ten clones hold 0.48% of a sample with about 200,000 clones, under 40% of them seen once. The treatment: oral pan-JAK inhibitor, 5-10 mg twice daily. Starting from PBMCs, sorting isolated CD4+ and CD8+ T cells. The input for sequencing was CD4+ T cells sorted from blood, taken between weeks 30 and 35, from a patient treated with tofacitinib. The chain links TRBV7-3 to TRBJ2-6, with D hard to call. The clonotype comes from a human donor with alopecia areata. The CDR3 protein is CASSLTVPRSGANVLTF. CDR3 coding DNA: TGTGCCAGCAGCTTAACAGTTCCCAGGTCTGGGGCCAACGTCCTGACTTTC.